This T cell receptor beta chain was observed in a study of T-cell memory formation after mild COVID-19. At the level of the study: TCR clusters largely stayed donor specific.

Findings of the study overall: The study found balanced CD4/CD8 in clones contracting day 15 to 85 and a CD4+ lean in later expanders. Most CD4+ clones that shrank were in CM and EM, while CD8+ ones turned up in EMRA.

TCR alpha and TCR beta cDNA libraries with sample barcodes and UMIs came from 5'RACE using constant-segment primers. TCRdb passed the 5' RACE reads through MiXCR, listing each CDR3 protein once. The sample has about 140,000 distinct CDR3 sequences; 13% to 15% are singletons. This clonotype was detected a few times. Its target is not known. Trimming took off 3 bases at V and 2 bases at J, with 11 bases between the two ends. The CDR3 has 15 residues. The sample was PBMCs or a T cell subset sorted from them (not recorded which). The chain carries TRBV12-3 or TRBV12-4 and TRBJ2-1; D possibly corresponds to TRBD2 (5 bases). The sequence derives from an adult woman who had mild COVID-19 (a few samples of this study predate the infection). Cell type and time point are not known. DNA for the CDR3: TGTGCCAGCAGTTTTTGGTCCGGGGCCTACAATGAGCAGTTCTTC. Its protein product is CASSFWSGAYNEQFF.